Sequencing of this T cell receptor (beta chain) was carried out in a study of Ad26.COV2.S vaccination and SARS-CoV-2 variants. CDR1 is MDHEN and CDR2 is SYDVKM in the germline V gene. The CDR3 is made up of 16 amino acids. With V trimmed by 5 bases and J by 4 bases, 13 bases remained unmatched. Documented treatment: roughly 19 received Ad26.COV2.S at low or high dose, single or two shots; 5 received placebo; per-sample allocation not given. The samples date from day 63 after the first vaccine or placebo injection. TCRdb's copy holds only in-frame clones and misses some; the assay was immunoSEQ multiplex PCR. Here the sample spans 300,000 to 350,000 clones, about nine tenths being singletons.

The rearrangement joins TRBV28 to TRBJ1-2; 7 bases are shared with TRBD1. The sequencing used peripheral blood, collected in a trial of Ad26.COV2.S vaccine versus placebo. The receptor's source is a person aged 18-60 years who received the Ad26.COV2.S COVID-19 vaccine or a placebo. CDR3 region: CASSLASDRLGYGYTF. CDR3 DNA: TGTGCCAGCAGTCTGGCATCGGACAGGCTTGGCTATGGCTACACCTTC.